This T cell receptor (beta chain) is drawn from a study of technical replicates of blood from four donors (dated by TCRdb to 2017 to 2019). A note on this clone: This receptor's antigen is unknown. No base qualities exist here, and no much larger clone lies one base off it.

In the germline V gene, CDR1 corresponds to SGHNT and CDR2 to YENEEA. The CDR3 runs 16 residues from the cysteine to the phenylalanine. Only the CDR3 portion is preserved as DNA: 48 bases, with reading frame beginning at the first base. The germline V and J ends show losses of 4 bases and 7 bases respectively, and no gene match explains 10 bases of the junction. Libraries were prepared through the immunoSEQ multiplex PCR assay. The table comes from immuneACCESS by way of TCRdb, which keeps in-frame sequences with V and J called. Part of the clones is missing from these tables; in studies checked, under half for an unresolved V gene and the rest for unknown reasons. The sample contains some 91,000 clones, under 97% of them found a single time. The leading ten clones occupy 0.2% to 0.25% of the sample.

Source material: T cells isolated from PBMCs. The rearrangement joined TRBV11-3 to TRBJ1-4; the central 9 bases match TRBD1. The clonotype originates from a human donor in good health. The bases are TGTGCCAGCAGCTCCCCCAACAGGGGGCGGACTGAAAAACTGTTTTTT. Translated, it gives CASSSPNRGRTEKLFF.